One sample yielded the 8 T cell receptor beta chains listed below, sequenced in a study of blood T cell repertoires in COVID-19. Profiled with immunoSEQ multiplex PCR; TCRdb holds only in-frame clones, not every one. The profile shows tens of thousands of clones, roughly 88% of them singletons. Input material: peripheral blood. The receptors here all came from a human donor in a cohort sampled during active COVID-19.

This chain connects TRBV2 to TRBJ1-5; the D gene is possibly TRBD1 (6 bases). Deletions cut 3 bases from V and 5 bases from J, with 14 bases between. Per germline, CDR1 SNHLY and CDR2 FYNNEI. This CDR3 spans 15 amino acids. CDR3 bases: TGTGCCAGCAGTGATAAACGCCAGGGGTATCAGCCCCAGCATTTT. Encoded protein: CASSDKRQGYQPQHF.

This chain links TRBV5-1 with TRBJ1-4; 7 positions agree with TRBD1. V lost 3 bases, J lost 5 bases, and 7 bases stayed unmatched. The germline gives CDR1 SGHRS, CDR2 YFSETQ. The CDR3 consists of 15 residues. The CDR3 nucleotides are TGCGCCAGCAGCTCACGGGACAGTGAGAATGAAAAACTGTTTTTT. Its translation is CASSSRDSENEKLFF.

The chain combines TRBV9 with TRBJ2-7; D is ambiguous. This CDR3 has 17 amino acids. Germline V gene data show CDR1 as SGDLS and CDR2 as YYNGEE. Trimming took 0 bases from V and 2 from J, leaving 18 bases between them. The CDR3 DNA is TGTGCCAGCAGCGTAGAGGCTGTCAGGCAGCCAACCTACGAGCAGTACTTC. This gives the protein CASSVEAVRQPTYEQYF.

The CDR3 loop reads CASSLDSGVGELFF. The CDR3 DNA sequence: TGTGCCAGCAGTCTAGACAGTGGTGTCGGGGAGCTGTTTTTT. The chain uses TRBV6-2 or TRBV6-3 and TRBJ2-2; D is possibly TRBD1 (5 bases). Trimming left V 5 bases short and J 7 bases short, with 14 bases between. The V gene's germline CDR1 is MNHEY and CDR2 SVGEGT. The CDR3 consists of 14 residues.

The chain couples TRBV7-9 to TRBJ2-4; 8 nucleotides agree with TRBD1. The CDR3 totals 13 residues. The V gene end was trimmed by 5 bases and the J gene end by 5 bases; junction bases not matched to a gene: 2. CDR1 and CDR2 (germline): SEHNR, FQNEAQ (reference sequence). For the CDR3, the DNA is TGTGCCAGCAGCGGGACAGGACAAAACATTCAGTACTTC. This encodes CASSGTGQNIQYF.

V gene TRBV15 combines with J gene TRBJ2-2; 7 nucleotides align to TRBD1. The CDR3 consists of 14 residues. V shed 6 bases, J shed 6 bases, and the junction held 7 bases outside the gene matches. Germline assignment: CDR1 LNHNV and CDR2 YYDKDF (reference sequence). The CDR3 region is CATRQTGTAGELFF. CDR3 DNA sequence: TGTGCCACCAGACAGACAGGGACGGCCGGGGAGCTGTTTTTT.

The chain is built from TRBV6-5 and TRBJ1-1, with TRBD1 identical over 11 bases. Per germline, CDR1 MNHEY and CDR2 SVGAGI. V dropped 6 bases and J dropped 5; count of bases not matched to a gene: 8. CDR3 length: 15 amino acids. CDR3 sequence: CASSPDRGHRTEAFF. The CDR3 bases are TGTGCCAGCAGCCCGGACAGGGGGCATAGGACTGAAGCTTTCTTT.

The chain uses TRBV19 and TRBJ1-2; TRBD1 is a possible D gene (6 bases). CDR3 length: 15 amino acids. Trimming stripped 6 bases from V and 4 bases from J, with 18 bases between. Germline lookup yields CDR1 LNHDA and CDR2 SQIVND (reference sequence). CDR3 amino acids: CASRRQVKEGYGYTF. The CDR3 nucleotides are TGTGCCAGTAGGAGACAGGTGAAAGAAGGCTATGGCTACACCTTC.